This TCR beta chain was captured in a study of T-cell memory formation after mild COVID-19. The overall study: Clusters of TCRs were largely donor specific.

TCRdb processed the 5' RACE reads anew with MiXCR; each CDR3 protein has one entry. The repertoire includes 250,000 to 300,000 distinct CDR3 sequences, 16% of them detected once, and less than 30% sits in the top ten. In germline, CDR1 is MNHNY, CDR2 SVGAGI (reference sequence). The CDR3 length is 16 residues. J gave up 0 bases and V 6 bases, and 8 bases lay outside the gene matches. To note about this clonotype: Its antigen is undetermined.

Study findings and constraints: Cross-reactive memory apparently joined, as some responding clones appeared in pre-infection memory. Day 37-peaking second-wave clones had unconfirmed SARS-CoV-2 specificity. Of the contracting clones, CD4+ ones lay mainly in CM and EM, and CD8+ ones in EMRA.

The chain recombines TRBV6-6 with TRBJ2-1; 7 bases fit TRBD2. This sequence was found in a young man who had mild COVID-19 (a few samples of this study predate the infection). Cell type and time point are not known. Sequenced input: PBMCs or a T cell subset sorted from them (not recorded which). The CDR3 spells CASREGRGPSYNEQFF. The CDR3 DNA is TGTGCCAGCAGGGAGGGGAGGGGTCCCTCCTACAATGAGCAGTTCTTC.